These 10 T cell receptor beta chains originate from one sample sequenced in a study of blood T cell repertoires in COVID-19. Produced via immunoSEQ multiplex PCR; TCRdb's table is partial and in-frame only. Seen here are roughly 130,000 clones, approximately 83% observed once, and the top ten hold roughly 15%. The specimen was peripheral blood. The receptors shown here come from a woman between 45 and 60 years old with acute or convalescent COVID-19.

The V gene is TRBV4-1, the J gene TRBJ2-7; D may be TRBD2 (5 bases). This CDR3 spans 16 amino acids. Trimming cost V 0 bases and J 3 bases, with 15 bases left between them. Germline V gene lookup returns CDR1 MGHRA and CDR2 YSYEKL. The DNA of the CDR3 is TGCGCCAGCAGCCAAGATGGGGAGACACCATACTACGAGCAGTACTTC. Its protein product is CASSQDGETPYYEQYF.

V is TRBV12-3 or TRBV12-4 and J is TRBJ1-2; D gene unclear. V gave up 7 bases and J gave up 2 bases, with 8 bases separating them. There are 12 residues in the CDR3. The CDR3 is CASTTGNYGYTF. CDR3 DNA sequence: TGTGCCAGCACCACCGGGAACTATGGCTACACCTTC.

This sequence joins TRBV24-1 and TRBJ2-3, with 7 bases lining up with TRBD2. The V segment lost 3 bases and the J segment 2 bases; nucleotides outside the gene matches: 4. This CDR3 is built from 15 residues. Germline V CDR1 and CDR2: KGHDR, SFDVKD. CDR3 residues: CATSDSGEDTDTQYF. The CDR3 coding sequence is TGTGCCACCAGTGATAGCGGGGAAGACACAGATACGCAGTATTTT.

The V and J genes are TRBV7-8 and TRBJ1-3; tentatively, D is TRBD1 (5 bases). This CDR3 has 16 residues. CDR1 is SGHVS, CDR2 FQNEAQ, per germline. V lost 0 bases to trimming and J lost 0 bases, with 9 bases between them. DNA of the CDR3: TGTGCCAGCAGCTTAGCCTGGGGCCTCTCTGGAAACACCATATATTTT. Its translation is CASSLAWGLSGNTIYF.

CDR3 sequence reads: CASSNGAPNNEQFF. CDR3 nucleotides: TGTGCCAGTAGTAATGGGGCCCCGAACAATGAGCAGTTCTTC. The V gene is TRBV19, the J gene TRBJ2-1; D is perhaps TRBD1 (5 bases). Germline V CDR1 and CDR2: LNHDA, SQIVND (reference sequence). The V end lost 4 bases, the J end lost 5 bases, and 12 bases lay between the germline ends. CDR3 length equals 14 residues.

Turning to this clone: This specimen includes other DNA sequences encoding the same CDR3. The chain carries TRBV2 and TRBJ1-3, with 7 positions matching TRBD1. The CDR3 is made up of 15 amino acids. V was pared by 4 bases and J by 1 base, with 4 bases of the junction left unmatched. Germline V lookup: CDR1 SNHLY, CDR2 FYNNEI. The chain's CDR3 is CASSGGTVSGNTIYF. CDR3 nucleotide sequence: TGTGCCAGCAGTGGTGGGACAGTATCTGGAAACACCATATATTTT.

The rearrangement links TRBV19 to TRBJ1-2; weak D call: TRBD1 (5 bases). V gave up 9 bases and J gave up 7 bases, with 12 bases separating them. The CDR3 runs to 11 residues. The germline V gene has CDR1 LNHDA and CDR2 SQIVND (reference sequence). CDR3 DNA sequence: TGTGCCAGCCAGACAGTAGGTGGCTACACCTTC. Its translation is CASQTVGGYTF.

The V and J genes are TRBV5-1 and TRBJ1-6; 10 positions match TRBD1. Trimming took 4 bases from V and 8 from J; bases not matched to a gene: 6. The CDR3 runs 15 residues. Germline CDR1 and CDR2: SGHRS and YFSETQ. The CDR3 loop reads CASSPLGTGDSPLHF. The DNA for the CDR3 is TGCGCCAGCAGCCCTCTCGGGACAGGGGATTCACCCCTCCACTTT.

The chain employs TRBV19 and TRBJ1-2; a possible D gene is TRBD1 (5 bases). Per the germline V gene, CDR1 is LNHDA and CDR2 is SQIVND (reference sequence). The CDR3 extends over 14 amino acids. Trimming shortened V by 8 bases and J by 2 bases, and 15 bases separated the two germline ends. CDR3 sequence reads: CASRFLDRNYGYTF. CDR3 sequence (DNA): TGTGCCAGTCGCTTCCTAGACAGAAACTATGGCTACACCTTC.

This clone has a handful of counts. V and J are TRBV13 and TRBJ1-3; D not resolved. The V end was cut by 4 bases, the J end by 4 bases, with 17 bases between. Germline lookup yields CDR1 PRHDT and CDR2 FYEKMQ (reference sequence). The CDR3 totals 16 residues. The CDR3 coding sequence is TGTGCCAGCAGCTCTCGAAAACATTTTATAGGAAACACCATATATTTT. Translating gives CASSSRKHFIGNTIYF.